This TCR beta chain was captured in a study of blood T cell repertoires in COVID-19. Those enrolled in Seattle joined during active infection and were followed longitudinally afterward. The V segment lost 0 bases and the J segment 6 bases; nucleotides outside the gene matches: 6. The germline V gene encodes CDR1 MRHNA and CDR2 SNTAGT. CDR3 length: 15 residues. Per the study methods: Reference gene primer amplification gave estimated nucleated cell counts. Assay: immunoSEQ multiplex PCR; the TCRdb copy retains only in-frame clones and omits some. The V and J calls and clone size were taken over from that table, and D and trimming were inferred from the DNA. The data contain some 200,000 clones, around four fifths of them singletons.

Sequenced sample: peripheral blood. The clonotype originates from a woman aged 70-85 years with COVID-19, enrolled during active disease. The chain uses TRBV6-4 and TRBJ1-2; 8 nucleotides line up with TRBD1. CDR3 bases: TGTGCCAGCAGTGACTCGAGGACAGGGTCTAATGGCTACACCTTC. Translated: CASSDSRTGSNGYTF.